These 17 T cell receptor beta chains were sequenced from one sample in a study of blood T cell repertoires in COVID-19 (dated by TCRdb to the early 2020s). To prepare the library, the immunoSEQ multiplex PCR assay was applied. The table comes from immuneACCESS by way of TCRdb, which keeps in-frame sequences with V and J called. Part of the clones is missing from these tables; in studies checked, under half for an unresolved V gene and the rest for unknown reasons. The sample includes about 120,000 clones, with over 65% observed a single time. 2% to 2.5% of the sample lies in the top ten. Sequencing was performed on peripheral blood. The receptors were gathered from a man aged 25 to 40 with acute or convalescent COVID-19.

The chain recombines TRBV2 with TRBJ1-1; 7 bases agree with TRBD1. The length of the CDR3 is 13 residues. Looked up from germline, CDR1 is SNHLY and CDR2 is FYNNEI. V was pared by 6 bases and J by 2 bases, with 3 bases of the junction left unmatched. The CDR3 DNA is TGTGCCAGCAGCGCAGGGGGAAACACTGAAGCTTTCTTT. Amino acid sequence: CASSAGGNTEAFF. The variable domain in full, with the rest retrieved from reference TRBV2 and TRBJ1-1, is EPEVTQTPSHQVTQMGQEVILRCVPISNHLYFYWYRQILGQKVEFLVSFYNNEISEKSEIFDDQFSVERPDGSNFTLKIRSTKLEDSAMYFCASSAGGNTEAFFGQGTRLTVV.

V and J are TRBV5-1 and TRBJ2-1, with D unresolved. CDR1 SGHRS and CDR2 YFSETQ come from the germline V gene. The CDR3 is 14 residues long. Trimming shortened V by 0 bases and J by 7 bases, and 11 bases separated the two germline ends. The CDR3 protein is CASSLDWAGNEQFF. The CDR3 nucleotides read TGCGCCAGCAGCTTGGACTGGGCCGGAAATGAGCAGTTCTTC.

The V gene is TRBV24-1, the J gene TRBJ2-1; 7 nucleotides line up with TRBD2. The CDR3 covers 13 residues. The V and J ends lost 4 bases and 9 bases, in that order; junction bases with no gene match: 5. From germline, CDR1 is KGHDR and CDR2 SFDVKD. This chain's CDR3 is CATSDMGGFEQFF. As DNA, the CDR3 is TGTGCCACCAGTGACATGGGGGGGTTTGAGCAGTTCTTC.

The V and J genes are TRBV10-3 and TRBJ1-1; no definite D call. The CDR3 runs to 12 residues. The V gene lost 2 bases and the J gene lost 4 bases, with 5 bases spanning the gap. The V gene's germline CDR1 is ENHRY and CDR2 SYGVKD. The CDR3 reads CAISEAATEAFF. In nucleotides, the CDR3 is TGTGCCATCAGTGAGGCGGCCACTGAAGCTTTCTTT.

CDR3 coding DNA: TGTGCCAGCAGCTTAGTAGGCAGGGCTGGGGCCAACGTCCTGACTTTC. Translated: CASSLVGRAGANVLTF. This sequence joins TRBV11-2 and TRBJ2-6, with D perhaps matching TRBD1 (5 bases). Germline CDR1 SGHAT, CDR2 FQNNGV. V gave up 1 base and J gave up 2 bases, with 9 bases separating them. The CDR3 has 16 residues.

This chain joins TRBV7-9 and TRBJ2-5; 11 nucleotides match TRBD2. The germline V gene has CDR1 SEHNR and CDR2 FQNEAQ (reference sequence). This CDR3 has 17 amino acids. The trim removed 5 bases at V and 5 bases at J, leaving 13 bases unmatched. CDR3 DNA: TGTGCCAGCAGCCCTGTGGGTCTAGCGGGAGGTTGGGAGACCCAGTACTTC. It codes for CASSPVGLAGGWETQYF.

The chain couples TRBV4-1 to TRBJ1-1, with D unclear. Per germline, CDR1 MGHRA and CDR2 YSYEKL. V lost 0 bases, J lost 0 bases, and 14 bases lay in between. This CDR3 contains 17 residues. The DNA of the CDR3 is TGCGCCAGCAGCCAAGATGAGAGAAGTAGAATGAACACTGAAGCTTTCTTT. It is translated as CASSQDERSRMNTEAFF.

The rearrangement links TRBV5-1 to TRBJ2-7; 7 bases line up with TRBD1. The CDR3 has 15 amino acids. V shed 2 bases, J shed 1 base, and the junction held 6 bases outside the gene matches. CDR1 and CDR2 (germline): SGHRS, YFSETQ. The CDR3 sequence: CASSFRGQKSYEQYF. The DNA for the CDR3 is TGCGCCAGCAGCTTTAGGGGACAGAAGTCCTACGAGCAGTACTTC.

This chain links TRBV14 with TRBJ1-1; possible D gene TRBD1, 5 bases. V lost 4 bases to trimming and J lost 1 base, with 10 bases between them. Germline-derived CDR1 and CDR2 are SGHDN and FVKESK. The CDR3 contains 14 residues. CDR3 in DNA: TGTGCCAGCAGCCCAGACAGATGGAACACTGAAGCTTTCTTT. Residues: CASSPDRWNTEAFF.

The J gene is TRBJ2-7, the V gene TRBV6-1; tentatively, D is TRBD2 (5 bases). Trimming took 2 bases from V and 0 from J, leaving 14 bases between them. The CDR3 extends over 16 amino acids. CDR1 and CDR2 (germline): MNHNS, SASEGT. The CDR3 protein is CASSETRAKSSYEQYV. DNA of the CDR3: TGTGCCAGCAGTGAAACTAGGGCTAAAAGCTCCTACGAGCAGTACGTC.

CDR3 sequence reads: CSASPGTSEVGDTQYF. In nucleotides, the CDR3 is TGCAGTGCTAGTCCCGGGACTTCCGAGGTGGGAGATACGCAGTATTTT. The chain employs TRBV20-1 and TRBJ2-3, with D perhaps TRBD2 (6 bases). V was cut by 3 bases and J by 5 bases, with 21 bases left in between. CDR1 is DFQATT, CDR2 SNEGSKA, per germline (reference sequence). The CDR3 covers 16 residues.

The genes are TRBV9 and TRBJ2-7, with D unclear. In germline, CDR1 is SGDLS, CDR2 YYNGEE. The CDR3 totals 14 residues. With 0 bases removed from V and 0 bases from J, the gap between germline ends came to 7 bases. The CDR3 spells CASSVDPSSYEQYF. The CDR3 DNA sequence: TGTGCCAGCAGCGTAGATCCCAGCTCCTACGAGCAGTACTTC.

The genes are TRBV6-5 and TRBJ2-7; the match to TRBD1 covers 7 bases. The germline V gene encodes CDR1 MNHEY and CDR2 SVGAGI. CDR3 size: 13 residues. V shed 6 bases, J shed 5 bases, and the junction held 7 bases outside the gene matches. The CDR3 spells CASSRQGVHEQYV. DNA for the CDR3: TGTGCCAGCAGCCGACAGGGTGTCCACGAGCAGTACGTC.

J is TRBJ1-3 and V is TRBV4-1; D unclear. This CDR3 is built from 15 residues. Looked up from germline, CDR1 is MGHRA and CDR2 is YSYEKL. Trimming cost V 4 bases and J 0 bases, with 10 bases left between them. CDR3 nucleotides: TGCGCCAGCAGCCCCCAGCGCCTCTCTGGAAACACCATATATTTT. Translating it yields CASSPQRLSGNTIYF.

This CDR3 reads CASSIGLGVMNTEAFF. In DNA form, the CDR3 reads TGTGCCAGTAGTATAGGCCTAGGGGTAATGAACACTGAAGCTTTCTTT. V and J are TRBV19 and TRBJ1-1; D may be TRBD1 (5 bases). The CDR3 runs to 16 residues. V lost 1 base and J 0 bases, leaving 12 bases between the germline ends. Germline-derived CDR1 and CDR2 are LNHDA and SQIVND (reference sequence).

The chain uses TRBV5-1 and TRBJ2-3; 9 bases match TRBD2. V lost 7 bases and J lost 5; bases outside the gene matches: 5. Germline CDR1 is SGHRS and CDR2 is YFSETQ. CDR3 length: 13 amino acids. CDR3 DNA sequence: TGCGCCAGCTCCAGCGGGGGGAGAGATACGCAGTATTTT. This translates into CASSSGGRDTQYF.

The chain employs TRBV4-1 and TRBJ2-3; possible D gene TRBD2, 6 bases. The V end lost 0 bases, the J end lost 5 bases, and 12 bases lay between the germline ends. The CDR3 extends over 15 amino acids. From germline, CDR1 is MGHRA and CDR2 YSYEKL. CDR3 DNA: TGCGCCAGCAGCCAAGACAGATGGGGGGAAGATACGCAGTATTTT. Amino acids: CASSQDRWGEDTQYF.